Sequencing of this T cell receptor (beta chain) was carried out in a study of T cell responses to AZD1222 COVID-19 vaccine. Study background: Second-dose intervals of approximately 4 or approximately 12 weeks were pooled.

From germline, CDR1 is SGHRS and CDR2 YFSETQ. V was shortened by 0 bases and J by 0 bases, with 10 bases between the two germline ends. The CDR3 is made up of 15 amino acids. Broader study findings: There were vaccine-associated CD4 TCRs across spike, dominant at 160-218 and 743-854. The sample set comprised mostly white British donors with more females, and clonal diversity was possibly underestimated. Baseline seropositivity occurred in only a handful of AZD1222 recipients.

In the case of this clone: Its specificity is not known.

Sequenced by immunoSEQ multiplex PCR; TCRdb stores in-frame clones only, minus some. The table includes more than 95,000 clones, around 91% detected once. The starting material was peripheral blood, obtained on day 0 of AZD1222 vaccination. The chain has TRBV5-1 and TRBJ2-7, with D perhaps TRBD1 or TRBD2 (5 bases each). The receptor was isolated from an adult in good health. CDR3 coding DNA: TGCGCCAGCAGCTTGGTGGCAGGGAGCTCCTACGAGCAGTACTTC. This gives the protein CASSLVAGSSYEQYF. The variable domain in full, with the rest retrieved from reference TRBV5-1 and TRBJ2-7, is KAGVTQTPRYLIKTRGQQVTLSCSPISGHRSVSWYQQTPGQGLQFLFEYFSETQRNKGNFPGRFSGRQFSNSRSEMNVSTLELGDSALYLCASSLVAGSSYEQYFGPGTRLTVT.